A single T cell receptor (beta chain) is shown here with its context. The antigen remains undetermined. This specimen comes from a study of blood T cells in healthy people across ages. Study observations and caveats: Roughly linear age-related decline in beta diversity appeared, significant by age approximately 40.

Combining a sample-barcoded 5' primer with a J-beta primer mix, a second PCR ran for about 6 to 11 cycles. Each TCR beta cDNA got a 12-nucleotide random molecular identifier. TCRdb used MiXCR to reprocess the 5' RACE reads, holding one entry per CDR3 protein. The sample contains about 1.8 million distinct CDR3 sequences, about 50% of which appear only once. The germline CDR1 and CDR2 sequences are SNHLY and FYNNEI. The CDR3 sequence is 16 residues long. Trimming removed 6 bases from V and 0 bases from J; junction bases left unmatched: 8. The donors, aged roughly 6 to 90, were healthy Caucasians from Russia. Total RNA was extracted at no less than 5 micrograms per sample.

The chain is built from TRBV2 and TRBJ2-4; TRBD1 agrees at 7 bases. The receptor was derived from a woman aged 35 to 49 in good health. Sequences were obtained from blood. The CDR3 here is CASRSGTAAAKNIQYF. Written as DNA, the CDR3 is TGTGCCAGCAGGTCCGGGACAGCGGCAGCCAAAAACATTCAGTACTTC.